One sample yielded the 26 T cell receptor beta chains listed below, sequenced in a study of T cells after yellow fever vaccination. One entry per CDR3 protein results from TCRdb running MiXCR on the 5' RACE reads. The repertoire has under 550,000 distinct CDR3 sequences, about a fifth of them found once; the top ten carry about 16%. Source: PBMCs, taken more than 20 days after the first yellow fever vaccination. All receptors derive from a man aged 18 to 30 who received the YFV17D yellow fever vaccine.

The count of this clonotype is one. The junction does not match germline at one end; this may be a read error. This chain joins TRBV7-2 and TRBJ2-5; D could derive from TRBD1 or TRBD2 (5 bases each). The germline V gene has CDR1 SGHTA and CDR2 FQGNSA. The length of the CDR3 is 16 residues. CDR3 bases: TGTGCCAGCAGCTTAATGGGGGTAGGAGCTTCTGGGACCCAGAACTTC. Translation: CASSLMGVGASGTQNF.

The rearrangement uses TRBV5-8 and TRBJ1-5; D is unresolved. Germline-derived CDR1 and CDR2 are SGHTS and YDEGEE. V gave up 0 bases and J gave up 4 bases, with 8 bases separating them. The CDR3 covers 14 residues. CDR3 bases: TGTGCCAGCAGCTTGGACGGCCCTAATCAGCCCCAGCATTTT. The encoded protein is CASSLDGPNQPQHF.

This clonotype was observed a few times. The DNA for the CDR3 is TGCAGTGAATTGACGGTCGGCACAGATACGCAGTATTTT. It yields the protein CSELTVGTDTQYF. The chain carries TRBV20-1 and TRBJ2-3; D is unresolved. The CDR3 totals 13 residues. V shed 7 bases and J shed 1 base, with 12 bases lying between them. The germline gives CDR1 DFQATT, CDR2 SNEGSKA (reference sequence).

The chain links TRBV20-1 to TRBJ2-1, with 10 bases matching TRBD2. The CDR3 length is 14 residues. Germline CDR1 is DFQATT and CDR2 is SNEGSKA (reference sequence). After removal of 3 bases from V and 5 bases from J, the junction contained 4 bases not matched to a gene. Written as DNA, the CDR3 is TGCAGTGCTAGGGGGCTAGCGGGAGACAATGAGCAGTTCTTC. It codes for CSARGLAGDNEQFF.

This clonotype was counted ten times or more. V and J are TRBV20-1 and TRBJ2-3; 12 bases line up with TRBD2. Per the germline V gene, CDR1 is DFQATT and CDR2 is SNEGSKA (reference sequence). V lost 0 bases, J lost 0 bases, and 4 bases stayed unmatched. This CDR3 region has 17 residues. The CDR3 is CSARELAGGISTDTQYF. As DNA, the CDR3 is TGCAGTGCTAGAGAACTAGCGGGGGGCATAAGCACAGATACGCAGTATTTT.

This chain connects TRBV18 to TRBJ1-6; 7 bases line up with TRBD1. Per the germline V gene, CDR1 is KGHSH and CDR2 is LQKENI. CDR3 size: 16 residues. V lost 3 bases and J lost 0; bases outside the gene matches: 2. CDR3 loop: CASSPTGFSYNSPLHF. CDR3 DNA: TGTGCCAGCTCACCGACAGGGTTCTCCTATAATTCACCCCTCCACTTT.

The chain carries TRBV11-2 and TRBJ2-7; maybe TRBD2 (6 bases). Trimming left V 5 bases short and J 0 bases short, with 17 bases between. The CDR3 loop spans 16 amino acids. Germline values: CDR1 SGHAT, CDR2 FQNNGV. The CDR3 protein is CASSPYGTGVSYEQYF. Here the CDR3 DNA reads TGTGCCAGCAGCCCATATGGGACTGGCGTCTCCTACGAGCAGTACTTC.

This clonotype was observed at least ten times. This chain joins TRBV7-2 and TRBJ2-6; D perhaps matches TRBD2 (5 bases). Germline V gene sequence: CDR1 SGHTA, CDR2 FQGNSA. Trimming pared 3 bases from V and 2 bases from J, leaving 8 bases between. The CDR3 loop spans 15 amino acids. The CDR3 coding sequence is TGTGCCAGCAGCTTGGCCGGGACTGGGGCCAACGTCCTGACTTTC. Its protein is CASSLAGTGANVLTF.

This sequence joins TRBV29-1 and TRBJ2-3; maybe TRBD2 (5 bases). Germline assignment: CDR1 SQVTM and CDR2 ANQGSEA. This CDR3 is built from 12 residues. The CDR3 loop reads CETRDHTDTQYF. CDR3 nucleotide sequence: TGCGAAACACGGGATCACACAGATACGCAGTATTTT.

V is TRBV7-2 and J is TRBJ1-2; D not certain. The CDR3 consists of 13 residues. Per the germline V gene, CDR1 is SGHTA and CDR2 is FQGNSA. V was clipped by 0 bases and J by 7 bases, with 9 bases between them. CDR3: CASSLAPLFGYTF. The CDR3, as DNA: TGTGCCAGCAGCTTAGCGCCGCTATTTGGCTACACCTTC.

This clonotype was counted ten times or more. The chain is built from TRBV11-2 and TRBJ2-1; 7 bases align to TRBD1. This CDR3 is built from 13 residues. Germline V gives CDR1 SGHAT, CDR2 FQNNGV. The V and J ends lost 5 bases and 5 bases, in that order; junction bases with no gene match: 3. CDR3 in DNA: TGTGCCAGCAGCCGGGACAGAGACAATGAGCAGTTCTTC. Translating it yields CASSRDRDNEQFF. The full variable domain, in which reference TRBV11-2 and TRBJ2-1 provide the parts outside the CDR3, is EAGVAQSPRYKIIEKRQSVAFWCNPISGHATLYWYQQILGQGPKLLIQFQNNGVVDDSQLPKDRFSAERLKGVDSTLKIQPAKLEDSAVYLCASSRDRDNEQFFGPGTRLTVL.

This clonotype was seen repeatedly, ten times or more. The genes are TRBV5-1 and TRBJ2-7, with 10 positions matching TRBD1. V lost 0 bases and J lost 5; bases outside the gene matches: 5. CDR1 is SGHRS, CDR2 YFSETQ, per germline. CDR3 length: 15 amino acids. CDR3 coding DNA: TGCGCCAGCAGCTTGGAGGGACAGGGGAGTGACGAGCAGTACTTC. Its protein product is CASSLEGQGSDEQYF.

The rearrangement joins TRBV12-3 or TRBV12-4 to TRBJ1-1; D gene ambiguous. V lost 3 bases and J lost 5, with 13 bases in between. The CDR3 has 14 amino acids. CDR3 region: CASSFEFQVTEAFF. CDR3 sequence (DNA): TGTGCCAGCAGTTTCGAGTTCCAGGTTACTGAAGCTTTCTTT.

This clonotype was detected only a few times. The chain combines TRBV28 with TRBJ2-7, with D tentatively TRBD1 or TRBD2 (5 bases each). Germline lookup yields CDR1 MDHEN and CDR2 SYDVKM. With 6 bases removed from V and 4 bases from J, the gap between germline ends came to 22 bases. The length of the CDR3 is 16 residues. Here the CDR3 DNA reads TGTGCCAGCAGCCCCCTGGGGCGGGTTTCCCTTTACGAGCAGTACGTC. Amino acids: CASSPLGRVSLYEQYV.

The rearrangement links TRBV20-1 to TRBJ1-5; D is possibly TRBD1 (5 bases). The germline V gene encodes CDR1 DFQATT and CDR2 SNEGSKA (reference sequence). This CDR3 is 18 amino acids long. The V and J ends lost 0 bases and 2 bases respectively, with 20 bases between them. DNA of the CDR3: TGCAGTGCTAGAGATATGAGGGGTGGCTCTTTGGGCAATCAGCCCCAGCATTTT. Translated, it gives CSARDMRGGSLGNQPQHF.

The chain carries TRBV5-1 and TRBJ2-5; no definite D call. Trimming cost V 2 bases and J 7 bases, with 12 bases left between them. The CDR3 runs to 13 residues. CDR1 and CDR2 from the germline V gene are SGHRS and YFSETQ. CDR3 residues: CASSFRSPGTQYF. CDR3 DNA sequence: TGCGCCAGCAGCTTCCGGTCCCCGGGGACCCAGTACTTC. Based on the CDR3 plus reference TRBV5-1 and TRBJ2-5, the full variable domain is KAGVTQTPRYLIKTRGQQVTLSCSPISGHRSVSWYQQTPGQGLQFLFEYFSETQRNKGNFPGRFSGRQFSNSRSEMNVSTLELGDSALYLCASSFRSPGTQYFGPGTRLLVL.

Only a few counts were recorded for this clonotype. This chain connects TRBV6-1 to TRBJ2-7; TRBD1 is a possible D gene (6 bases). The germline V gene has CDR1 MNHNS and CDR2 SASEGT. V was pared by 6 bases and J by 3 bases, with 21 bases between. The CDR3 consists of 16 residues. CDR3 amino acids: CASSLHPGTGNYEQYV. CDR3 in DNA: TGTGCCAGCAGCCTTCATCCCGGAACAGGGAACTACGAGCAGTACGTC.

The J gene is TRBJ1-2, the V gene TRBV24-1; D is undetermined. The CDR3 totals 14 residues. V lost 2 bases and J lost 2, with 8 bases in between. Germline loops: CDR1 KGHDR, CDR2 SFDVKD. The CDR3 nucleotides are TGTGCCACCAGTGATTCAAGTCAGAACTATGGCTACACCTTC. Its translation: CATSDSSQNYGYTF.

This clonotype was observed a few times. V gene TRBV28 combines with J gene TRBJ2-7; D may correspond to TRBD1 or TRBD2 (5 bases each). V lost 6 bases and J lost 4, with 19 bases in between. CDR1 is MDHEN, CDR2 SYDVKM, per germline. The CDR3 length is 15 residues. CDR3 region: CASSDSGPPIYEQYV. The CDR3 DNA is TGTGCCAGCAGCGACAGCGGCCCCCCCATTTACGAGCAGTACGTC.

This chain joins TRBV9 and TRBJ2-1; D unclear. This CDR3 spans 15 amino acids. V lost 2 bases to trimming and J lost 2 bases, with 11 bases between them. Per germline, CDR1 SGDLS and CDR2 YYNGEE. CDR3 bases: TGTGCCAGCAGCGTCATCACTCCCCCCTACAATGAGCAGTTCTTC. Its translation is CASSVITPPYNEQFF. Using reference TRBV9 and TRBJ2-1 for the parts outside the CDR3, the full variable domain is DSGVTQTPKHLITATGQRVTLRCSPRSGDLSVYWYQQSLDQGLQFLIQYYNGEERAKGNILERFSAQQFPDLHSELNLSSLELGDSALYFCASSVITPPYNEQFFGPGTRLTVL.

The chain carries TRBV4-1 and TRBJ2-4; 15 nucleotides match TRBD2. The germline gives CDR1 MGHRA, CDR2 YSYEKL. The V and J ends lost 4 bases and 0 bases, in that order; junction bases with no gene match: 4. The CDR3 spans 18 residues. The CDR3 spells CASSPGLAGGLAKNIQYF. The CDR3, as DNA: TGCGCCAGCAGCCCCGGACTAGCGGGGGGGCTAGCCAAAAACATTCAGTACTTC.

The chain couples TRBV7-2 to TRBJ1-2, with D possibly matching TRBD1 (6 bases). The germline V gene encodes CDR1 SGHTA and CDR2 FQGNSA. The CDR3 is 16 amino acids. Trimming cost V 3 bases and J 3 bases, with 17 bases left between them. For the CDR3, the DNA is TGTGCCAGCAGCTTCGACTTCAGCGCAGGGGACTATGGCTACACCTTC. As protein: CASSFDFSAGDYGYTF.

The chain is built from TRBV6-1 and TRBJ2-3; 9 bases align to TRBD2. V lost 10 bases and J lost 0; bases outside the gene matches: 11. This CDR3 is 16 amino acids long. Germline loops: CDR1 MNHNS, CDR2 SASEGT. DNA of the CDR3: TGTGCCACCCTCCAAGCGGGGGGCCTTAGCACAGATACGCAGTATTTT. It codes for CATLQAGGLSTDTQYF.

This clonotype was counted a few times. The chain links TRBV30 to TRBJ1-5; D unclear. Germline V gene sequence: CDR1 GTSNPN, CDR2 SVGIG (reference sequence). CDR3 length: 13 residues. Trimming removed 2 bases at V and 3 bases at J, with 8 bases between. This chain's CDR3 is CAWSLGLNQPQHF. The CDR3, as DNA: TGTGCCTGGAGTTTGGGTCTCAATCAGCCCCAGCATTTT. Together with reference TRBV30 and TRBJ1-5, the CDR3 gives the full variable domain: SQTIHQWPATLVQPVGSPLSLECTVEGTSNPNLYWYRQAAGRGLQLLFYSVGIGQISSEVPQNLSASRPQDRQFILSSKKLLLSDSGFYLCAWSLGLNQPQHFGDGTRLSIL.

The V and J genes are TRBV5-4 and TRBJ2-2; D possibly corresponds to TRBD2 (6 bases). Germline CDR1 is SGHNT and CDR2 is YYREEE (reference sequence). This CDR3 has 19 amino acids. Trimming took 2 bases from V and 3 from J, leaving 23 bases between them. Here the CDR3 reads CASSLAPGRWEADTGELFF. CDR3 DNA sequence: TGTGCCAGCAGCTTAGCTCCCGGCCGTTGGGAGGCGGACACCGGGGAGCTGTTTTTT.

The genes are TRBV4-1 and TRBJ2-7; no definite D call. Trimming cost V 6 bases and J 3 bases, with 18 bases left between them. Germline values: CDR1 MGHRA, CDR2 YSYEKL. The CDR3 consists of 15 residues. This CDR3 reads CASSTFLGSDYEQYF. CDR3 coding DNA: TGCGCCAGCAGTACTTTTCTGGGATCCGACTACGAGCAGTACTTC.